Shown below are 27 T cell receptor beta chains from a single sample sequenced in a study of preoperative IRX-2 immunotherapy in early breast cancer. The table came from immunoSEQ multiplex PCR; TCRdb's copy has only in-frame clones and leaves some out. The sample lists 40,000 to 50,000 clones, 70% to 85% occurring once. The treatment is: preoperative locoregional IRX-2 cytokine immunotherapy. This material consisted of tumor tissue, taken after IRX-2 immunotherapy. The receptors were sampled from a human donor with breast cancer.

V is TRBV23-1 and J is TRBJ1-5; tentative D call: TRBD1 (5 bases). TRBV23-1 is placed among ORFs of uncertain function. V lost 6 bases to trimming and J lost 6 bases, with 15 bases between them. The CDR3 loop spans 14 amino acids. In DNA form, the CDR3 reads TGCGCCAGCAGCTTTACGGGGGGGGGTCAGCCCCAGCATTTT. The encoded protein is CASSFTGGGQPQHF.

V usage is TRBV10-2 and J usage is TRBJ2-2; possibly TRBD2 for D (6 bases). There are 13 residues in the CDR3. V lost 7 bases, J lost 5 bases, and 11 bases lay in between. Germline CDR1 reads WSHSY; CDR2 reads SAAADI. The CDR3 bases are TGCGCCAGCAAGGGAGGAATGACCGGGGAGCTGTTTTTT. It codes for CASKGGMTGELFF.

J is TRBJ1-6 and V is TRBV16, with D unclear. The CDR3 has 13 amino acids. Germline V gene sequence: CDR1 KGHSY, CDR2 FQNENV. V was clipped by 10 bases and J by 6 bases, with 13 bases between them. The CDR3 coding sequence is TGTGCCACCCTTCAGGATATTAATTCACCCCTCCACTTT. It encodes CATLQDINSPLHF. The full variable domain, rest sourced from reference TRBV16 and TRBJ1-6, is GEEVAQTPKHLVRGEGQKAKLYCAPIKGHSYVFWYQQVLKNEFKFLISFQNENVFDETGMPKERFSAKCLPNSPCSLEIQATKLEDSAVYFCATLQDINSPLHFGNGTRLTVT.

J is TRBJ1-2 and V is TRBV5-1, with TRBD1 matching 10 bases. Germline CDR1 is SGHRS and CDR2 is YFSETQ. With V trimmed by 4 bases and J by 4 bases, 4 bases remained unmatched. The CDR3 loop spans 14 amino acids. The CDR3 reads CASSPDRGTYGYTF. The CDR3 DNA sequence: TGCGCCAGCAGCCCGGACAGGGGGACCTATGGCTACACCTTC.

V and J are TRBV5-1 and TRBJ2-2; TRBD1 matches at 7 bases. The V gene end was trimmed by 2 bases and the J gene end by 4 bases; junction bases not matched to a gene: 5. Germline V gives CDR1 SGHRS, CDR2 YFSETQ. The CDR3 is 15 amino acids. CDR3 amino acids: CASSFGTGATGELFF. The CDR3 region has the DNA TGCGCCAGCAGCTTTGGAACAGGGGCCACCGGGGAGCTGTTTTTT. Full variable domain (rest looked up from reference TRBV5-1 and TRBJ2-2): KAGVTQTPRYLIKTRGQQVTLSCSPISGHRSVSWYQQTPGQGLQFLFEYFSETQRNKGNFPGRFSGRQFSNSRSEMNVSTLELGDSALYLCASSFGTGATGELFFGEGSRLTVL.

The chain carries TRBV7-4 and TRBJ1-2; no firm D call. V gave up 5 bases and J gave up 1 base, with 17 bases separating them. CDR1 is SGHVT and CDR2 is SQSDAQ in the germline V gene. The CDR3 spans 16 residues. CDR3: CASSLGSGAINYGYTF. The CDR3 DNA reads as TGTGCCAGCAGCCTGGGTAGCGGAGCGATTAACTATGGCTACACCTTC.

DNA of the CDR3: TGTGCCAGCAGTCAAGCGGGACTAGGTGGTCATGAGCAGTTCTTC. It translates to CASSQAGLGGHEQFF. The V gene is TRBV6-7, the J gene TRBJ2-1, with TRBD2 matching 8 bases. TRBV6-7 is an ORF, and what it does is uncertain. The CDR3 contains 15 residues. The V and J ends lost 5 bases and 8 bases, in that order; junction bases with no gene match: 11.

The chain carries TRBV15 and TRBJ2-1, with D tentatively TRBD2 (6 bases). The CDR3 spans 15 residues. Germline V gene data show CDR1 as LNHNV and CDR2 as YYDKDF (reference sequence). V was shortened by 5 bases and J by 4 bases, with 15 bases between the two germline ends. The DNA for the CDR3 is TGTGCCACCAGCCGCCGGGACTTAGGTTACAATGAGCAGTTCTTC. This translates into CATSRRDLGYNEQFF. The full variable domain, with the rest looked up from reference TRBV15 and TRBJ2-1, is DAMVIQNPRYQVTQFGKPVTLSCSQTLNHNVMYWYQQKSSQAPKLLFHYYDKDFNNEADTPDNFQSRRPNTSFCFLDIRSPGLGDTAMYLCATSRRDLGYNEQFFGPGTRLTVL.

The chain combines TRBV1 with TRBJ1-1. TRBV1 is a listed pseudogene. There are 13 residues in the CDR3. Here the CDR3 DNA reads TGCGCCAGCAGCTCTGGGAGGGACAAAGGAGCTTTCTTT. Amino acid sequence: CASSSGRDKGAFF.

The chain joins TRBV11-3 to TRBJ2-7, with 10 bases identical to TRBD1. This CDR3 contains 18 residues. Trimming cost V 1 base and J 3 bases; bases outside gene matches: 12. Germline values: CDR1 SGHNT, CDR2 YENEEA. CDR3 residues: CASSLGSGVRDRGYEQYF. The CDR3 nucleotides read TGTGCCAGCAGCTTAGGATCAGGGGTGAGGGACAGGGGCTACGAGCAGTACTTC.

The V call is TRBV10-2, the J call TRBJ1-5; D uncertain. CDR1 and CDR2 from the germline V gene are WSHSY and SAAADI. Trimming left V 8 bases short and J 1 base short, with 12 bases between. The length of the CDR3 is 14 residues. Here the CDR3 reads CASPKSESNQPQHF. The CDR3 DNA reads TGCGCCAGCCCGAAAAGTGAAAGCAATCAGCCCCAGCATTTT.

The chain is built from TRBV14 and TRBJ1-2; 9 nucleotides align to TRBD1. The CDR3 has 15 residues. The V gene's germline CDR1 is SGHDN and CDR2 FVKESK. The trim removed 1 base at V and 8 bases at J, leaving 8 bases unmatched. The CDR3 reads CASSQGGQGGRGYTF. Written as DNA, the CDR3 is TGTGCCAGCAGCCAAGGGGGACAGGGCGGACGCGGCTACACCTTC.

This clone was counted a few times. The chain uses TRBV11-3 and TRBJ2-3; 12 positions match TRBD2. The V segment lost 2 bases and the J segment 4 bases; nucleotides outside the gene matches: 4. CDR3 length equals 16 residues. Germline V lookup: CDR1 SGHNT, CDR2 YENEEA. CDR3 bases: TGTGCCAGCAGCTTACGGCTAGCGGGGGGGCCAGATACGCAGTATTTT. This codes for CASSLRLAGGPDTQYF.

This clone has just a few counts. The J gene is TRBJ1-5, the V gene TRBV19, with D hard to call. Germline V CDR1 and CDR2: LNHDA, SQIVND (reference sequence). Trimming pared 3 bases from V and 4 bases from J, leaving 10 bases between. The CDR3 is made up of 14 amino acids. The CDR3 region has the DNA TGTGCCAGTAGTATGGTAGGGCAGAATCAGCCCCAGCATTTT. Translating it yields CASSMVGQNQPQHF.

V is TRBV29-1 and J is TRBJ1-5; D is ambiguous. Germline CDR1 and CDR2: SQVTM and ANQGSEA. CDR3 length: 13 amino acids. Deletions cut 5 bases from V and 3 bases from J, with 11 bases between. CDR3 DNA: TGCAGCGTTCGATGGGCAGTCAATCAGCCCCAGCATTTT. This encodes CSVRWAVNQPQHF.

V is TRBV29-1 and J is TRBJ2-7; 7 bases match TRBD2. The CDR3 length is 12 residues. The J segment lost 2 bases and the V segment lost 7 bases, leaving 5 bases of the junction unmatched. Germline CDR1 is SQVTM and CDR2 is ANQGSEA. CDR3 sequence: CSGREGPYEQYF. The DNA of the CDR3 is TGCAGCGGGAGGGAGGGCCCCTACGAGCAGTACTTC.

The chain joins TRBV28 to TRBJ2-5, with 10 bases fitting TRBD2. In germline, CDR1 is MDHEN, CDR2 SYDVKM. The CDR3 contains 14 residues. Trimming removed 6 bases from V and 2 bases from J; junction bases left unmatched: 3. The CDR3 sequence is CASRPGLAQETQYF. Here the CDR3 DNA reads TGTGCCAGCAGGCCGGGACTAGCGCAAGAGACCCAGTACTTC.

The chain employs TRBV7-2 and TRBJ1-3; the match to TRBD1 covers 9 bases. The J segment lost 7 bases and the V segment lost 5 bases, leaving 9 bases of the junction unmatched. Germline V gives CDR1 SGHTA, CDR2 FQGNSA. The CDR3 consists of 15 residues. This CDR3 reads CASSRTGVVWNTIYF. The CDR3 bases are TGTGCCAGCAGCCGGACAGGGGTTGTCTGGAACACCATATATTTT.

For this clone: In the same sample, other DNA sequences code for this CDR3. This chain connects TRBV15 to TRBJ2-5, with D maybe TRBD1 (5 bases). Trimming pared 1 base from V and 3 bases from J, leaving 9 bases between. In germline, CDR1 is LNHNV, CDR2 YYDKDF (reference sequence). This CDR3 spans 14 amino acids. CDR3 nucleotides: TGTGCCACCAGCAGAGTTGGGGCAGAAGAGACCCAGTACTTC. Encoded protein: CATSRVGAEETQYF.

The V and J genes are TRBV10-2 and TRBJ2-5; D ambiguous. Germline CDR1 is WSHSY and CDR2 is SAAADI. V was clipped by 2 bases and J by 5 bases, with 9 bases between them. This CDR3 comprises 13 residues. The CDR3 sequence: CASSEISGETQYF. CDR3 coding DNA: TGCGCCAGCAGTGAGATCTCGGGTGAGACCCAGTACTTC.

This clone has just one count. The rearrangement joins TRBV6-8 to TRBJ2-3; 7 positions agree with TRBD1. V shed 0 bases and J 3 bases; nucleotides not matched to a gene: 6. CDR3 size: 16 residues. Germline lookup yields CDR1 MNHGY and CDR2 SAAAGT. This CDR3 is CASSYSGAGGTDTQYF. The CDR3 bases are TGTGCCAGCAGTTACTCGGGGGCAGGGGGTACAGATACGCAGTATTTT.

The chain recombines TRBV18 with TRBJ1-3; 7 positions agree with TRBD1. Per germline, CDR1 KGHSH and CDR2 LQKENI. The CDR3 runs 17 residues. The V and J ends lost 6 bases and 4 bases, in that order; junction bases with no gene match: 15. The CDR3 DNA follows: TGTGCCAGCTCCTCCGGGACAGCAATTGCGACCGGAAACACCATATATTTT. It yields the protein CASSSGTAIATGNTIYF.

The rearrangement joins TRBV30 to TRBJ1-5; 7 positions match TRBD1. Germline trimming cut 5 bases from V and 3 bases from J; bases unmatched to any gene: 7. The germline V gene encodes CDR1 GTSNPN and CDR2 SVGIG (reference sequence). The CDR3 length is 14 residues. The CDR3 here is CAWAGDRSNQPQHF. CDR3 nucleotides: TGTGCCTGGGCGGGGGACAGATCCAATCAGCCCCAGCATTTT.

The CDR3 spells CASSYLAGDTYEQYF. The CDR3, as DNA: TGTGCCAGCAGTTACTTGGCAGGGGATACCTACGAGCAGTACTTC. The chain couples TRBV6-8 to TRBJ2-7; D may be TRBD1 (6 bases). Deletions cut 1 base from V and 2 bases from J, with 12 bases between. Germline V lookup: CDR1 MNHGY, CDR2 SAAAGT. The CDR3 sequence is 15 residues long.

The chain carries TRBV10-2 and TRBJ2-4; D is possibly TRBD2 (5 bases). The germline CDR1 and CDR2 sequences are WSHSY and SAAADI. The V and J ends lost 2 bases and 13 bases respectively, with 18 bases between them. CDR3 size: 14 residues. CDR3 DNA: TGCGCCAGCAGTGAGGTTCGGATCGAGGGTGTCCAGTACTTC. Protein: CASSEVRIEGVQYF.

The chain has TRBV5-1 and TRBJ2-1, with 12 bases fitting TRBD2. CDR3 length equals 15 residues. CDR1 is SGHRS and CDR2 is YFSETQ in the germline V gene. V gave up 0 bases and J gave up 8 bases; unmatched junction bases: 3. The CDR3 spells CASSLETSGSDEQFF. DNA of the CDR3: TGCGCCAGCAGCTTGGAGACTAGCGGGAGCGATGAGCAGTTCTTC.

The gene calls are TRBV6-8 and TRBJ1-2; 7 bases map to TRBD1. Germline V gene data show CDR1 as MNHGY and CDR2 as SAAAGT. CDR3 length: 15 amino acids. The V and J ends lost 6 bases and 4 bases, in that order; junction bases with no gene match: 11. This chain's CDR3 is CASRPDLDRAYGYTF. CDR3 DNA sequence: TGTGCCAGCAGACCCGACTTAGACAGGGCCTATGGCTACACCTTC.